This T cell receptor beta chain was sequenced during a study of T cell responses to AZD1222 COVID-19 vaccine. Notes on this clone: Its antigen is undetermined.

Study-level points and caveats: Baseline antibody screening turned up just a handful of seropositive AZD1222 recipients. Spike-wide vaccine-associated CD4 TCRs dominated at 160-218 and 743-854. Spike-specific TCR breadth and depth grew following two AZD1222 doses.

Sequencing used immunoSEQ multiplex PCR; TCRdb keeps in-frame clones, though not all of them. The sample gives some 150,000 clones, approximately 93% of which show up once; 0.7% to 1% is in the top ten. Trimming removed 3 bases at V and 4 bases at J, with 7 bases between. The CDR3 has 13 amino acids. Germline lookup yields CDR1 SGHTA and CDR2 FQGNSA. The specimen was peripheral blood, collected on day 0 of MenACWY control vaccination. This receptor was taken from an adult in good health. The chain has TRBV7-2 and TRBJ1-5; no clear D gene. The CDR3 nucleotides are TGTGCCAGCAGCTTTCCAGGTAATCAGCCCCAGCATTTT. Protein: CASSFPGNQPQHF.